This T cell receptor beta chain derives from a study of TIL therapy for anti-PD-1-resistant metastatic lung cancer. Study-level background: Tumors were harvested before any PD-1/PD-L1 blockade. By whole-exome sequencing, median non-synonymous tumor mutation burden was around 1.4 mutations per megabase.

V lost 5 bases to trimming and J lost 0 bases, with 8 bases between them. The CDR3 is 15 residues long. Germline assignment: CDR1 MNHEY and CDR2 SVGAGI. The time point denotes: pre-treatment sample, taken before nivolumab and TIL therapy. Enrollment ran from late 2017 to early 2020. The libraries were made with immunoSEQ v3. Libraries were prepared by immunoSEQ multiplex PCR; TCRdb keeps only in-frame clonotypes and omits some of them. Of about 32,000 clones listed, 74% were seen once; the top ten hold less than 3%. The TCR sequence derives from a woman between 30 and 80 years old with non-small cell lung cancer. The V and J genes are TRBV6-5 and TRBJ2-6; maybe TRBD1 (5 bases). The sample was blood, taken at baseline. This CDR3 reads CASSTQGSGANVLTF. Written as DNA, the CDR3 is TGTGCCAGCAGTACTCAGGGCTCTGGGGCCAACGTCCTGACTTTC.